These 14 T cell receptor beta chains originate from one sample sequenced in a study of T cell repertoires in cytomegalovirus infection. TCRdb fed the reads into MiXCR, producing one record per CDR3 protein. The table has about 330,000 distinct CDR3 sequences, roughly 34% seen once. Their antigens are not known. The sample here was cultured PBMCs, taken from culture after CMV antigen stimulation. The receptors stem from a human donor in good health (CMV status not recorded). Some clones in this sample may be carry-over from other donors' samples.

This clonotype was counted ten times or more. The rearrangement joins TRBV7-9 to TRBJ2-1; TRBD1 might be the D (5 bases). CDR3 length: 12 amino acids. Trimming took off 1 base at V and 10 bases at J, with 8 bases between the two ends. Germline CDR1 and CDR2: SEHNR and FQNEAQ (reference sequence). This CDR3 is CASSLDYREQFF. The CDR3, as DNA: TGTGCCAGCAGCTTAGACTACAGGGAGCAGTTCTTC.

V and J are TRBV3-1 and TRBJ1-1; D call uncertain. Germline loops: CDR1 LGHDT, CDR2 YNNKEL (reference sequence). The germline V and J ends were trimmed by 0 bases and 2 bases, with 7 bases remaining between them. The CDR3 length is 14 residues. The CDR3 nucleotides read TGTGCCAGCAGCCAAGACTGGGGAAACACTGAAGCTTTCTTT. It codes for CASSQDWGNTEAFF.

The chain couples TRBV12-3 or TRBV12-4 to TRBJ1-2, with TRBD1 matching 10 bases. The CDR3 is made up of 16 amino acids. J was trimmed by 3 bases and V by 6 bases; bases with no gene match: 10. The CDR3 DNA sequence: TGTGCCAGCAGCCCTCATGCCGGGACAGGGGACTATGGCTACACCTTC. Its translation is CASSPHAGTGDYGYTF.

The gene calls are TRBV7-2 and TRBJ2-7; weak D call: TRBD1 (6 bases). Germline V lookup: CDR1 SGHTA, CDR2 FQGNSA. The CDR3 is 14 residues long. V gave up 5 bases and J gave up 3 bases, with 14 bases separating them. The CDR3 sequence: CASSPQGPLYEQYF. Written as DNA, the CDR3 is TGTGCCAGCAGCCCTCAGGGGCCTCTCTACGAGCAGTACTTC.

This sequence joins TRBV5-1 and TRBJ1-2; tentative D call: TRBD1 (6 bases). Trimming pared 0 bases from V and 8 bases from J, leaving 20 bases between. Looked up from germline, CDR1 is SGHRS and CDR2 is YFSETQ. CDR3 size: 16 residues. In DNA form, the CDR3 reads TGCGCCAGCAGCTTGGCTGGGCTGCCGGGGGGGCAAGGCTACACCTTC. It specifies CASSLAGLPGGQGYTF.

The gene calls are TRBV14 and TRBJ1-5, with D uncertain. From germline, CDR1 is SGHDN and CDR2 FVKESK. The V end was cut by 2 bases, the J end by 7 bases, with 9 bases between. This CDR3 is 13 amino acids long. The CDR3 DNA follows: TGTGCCAGCAGCCAAAACAGACTCCAGCCCCAGCATTTT. This translates into CASSQNRLQPQHF.

V is TRBV6-1 and J is TRBJ2-1; D is perhaps TRBD1 (6 bases). Germline V gene data show CDR1 as MNHNS and CDR2 as SASEGT. The V and J ends lost 6 bases and 10 bases respectively, with 10 bases between them. The CDR3 contains 11 residues. The CDR3 here is CASRLDREQFF. The CDR3 DNA sequence: TGTGCCAGCAGGCTGGACAGAGAGCAGTTCTTC.

This clonotype was recorded a few times. This chain links TRBV4-1 with TRBJ2-7, with TRBD1 identical over 8 bases. This CDR3 is built from 15 residues. Germline trimming cut 0 bases from V and 4 bases from J; bases unmatched to any gene: 5. CDR1 and CDR2 (germline): MGHRA, YSYEKL. The CDR3 nucleotides read TGCGCCAGCAGCCAAGACGGGACAGGTTTATACGAGCAGTACGTC. Translated: CASSQDGTGLYEQYV.

In this sample, this clonotype turned up a few times. The V gene is TRBV6-5, the J gene TRBJ1-5; 8 bases are shared with TRBD1. The V and J ends lost 0 bases and 5 bases, in that order; junction bases with no gene match: 3. The CDR3 has 15 amino acids. CDR1 and CDR2 from the germline V gene are MNHEY and SVGAGI. The CDR3 DNA follows: TGTGCCAGCAGTTACTCGACAGGGGCTGATCAGCCCCAGCATTTT. As protein: CASSYSTGADQPQHF.

V is TRBV7-4 and J is TRBJ2-5; 9 nucleotides align to TRBD2. Germline CDR1 SGHVT, CDR2 SQSDAQ. V lost 1 base, J lost 4 bases, and 7 bases stayed unmatched. This CDR3 contains 16 residues. CDR3 nucleotides: TGTGCCAGCAGCTTAGGGGTAGCGGGAGTCGGAGAGACCCAGTACTTC. Its protein product is CASSLGVAGVGETQYF.

In its sample, this clonotype was seen once. The chain is built from TRBV28 and TRBJ2-7; 8 bases match TRBD2. V lost 7 bases and J lost 1; bases outside the gene matches: 9. The CDR3 runs 15 residues. The germline gives CDR1 MDHEN, CDR2 SYDVKM. The CDR3 reads CASTEGGRISYEQYF. The CDR3, as DNA: TGTGCCAGCACTGAAGGCGGGAGGATATCCTACGAGCAGTACTTC.

In this sample, this clonotype turned up a few times. This chain joins TRBV7-2 and TRBJ2-5; 12 bases agree with TRBD2. The V segment lost 4 bases and the J segment 5 bases; nucleotides outside the gene matches: 5. Germline V gives CDR1 SGHTA, CDR2 FQGNSA. This CDR3 comprises 15 residues. CDR3 coding DNA: TGTGCCAGCAGCTCCCTAGCGGGAGGGCCTGAGACCCAGTACTTC. Protein product: CASSSLAGGPETQYF.

This clonotype occurred many times. The genes are TRBV7-6 and TRBJ2-7; the D is unclear. CDR3 length: 15 residues. Germline loops: CDR1 SGHVS, CDR2 FNYEAQ. Trimming took 5 bases from V and 0 from J, leaving 14 bases between them. The CDR3 sequence is CASSPSVTTSYEQYF. The CDR3 nucleotides read TGTGCCAGCAGCCCCAGCGTTACGACCTCCTACGAGCAGTACTTC.

V gene TRBV20-1 combines with J gene TRBJ1-1; D is uncertain. The V end was cut by 6 bases, the J end by 3 bases, with 8 bases between. CDR1 DFQATT and CDR2 SNEGSKA come from the germline V gene (reference sequence). This CDR3 has 11 residues. The CDR3 DNA reads as TGCAGTGCCCTCGACGACACTGAAGCTTTCTTT. The encoded protein is CSALDDTEAFF.